One sample yielded the 5 T cell receptor beta chains listed below, sequenced in a study of blood T cell repertoires in COVID-19. Assay: immunoSEQ multiplex PCR; the TCRdb copy retains only in-frame clones and omits some. The sample consists of approximately 70,000 clones, under 90% of them appearing once. Sequenced: peripheral blood. Every receptor here comes from a man aged 65-85 years who had recovered from COVID-19.

The chain has TRBV5-1 and TRBJ1-4; no reliable D call. V was pared by 2 bases and J by 8 bases, with 13 bases between. This CDR3 spans 14 amino acids. Germline V gene lookup returns CDR1 SGHRS and CDR2 YFSETQ. The CDR3 sequence is CASSFGSSGEKLFF. The CDR3 bases are TGCGCCAGCAGCTTTGGCAGCTCGGGGGAAAAACTGTTTTTT.

The rearrangement links TRBV15 to TRBJ1-3; tentatively, D is TRBD1 (6 bases). This CDR3 has 16 amino acids. Germline V CDR1 and CDR2: LNHNV, YYDKDF (reference sequence). Between the trimmed V and J ends, which lost 5 bases and 7 bases, there was a span of 21 bases. CDR3 DNA: TGTGCCACCAGCCTGGCACCAGGGGTGAGGTCCAACACCATATATTTT. Encoded protein: CATSLAPGVRSNTIYF. Using reference TRBV15 and TRBJ1-3 for the parts outside the CDR3, the full variable domain is DAMVIQNPRYQVTQFGKPVTLSCSQTLNHNVMYWYQQKSSQAPKLLFHYYDKDFNNEADTPDNFQSRRPNTSFCFLDIRSPGLGDTAMYLCATSLAPGVRSNTIYFGEGSWLTVV.

This clone was detected only once. The V and J genes are TRBV4-1 and TRBJ2-3, with D possibly matching TRBD2 (6 bases). The CDR3 has 16 residues. CDR1 MGHRA and CDR2 YSYEKL come from the germline V gene. V was cut by 2 bases and J by 0 bases, with 12 bases left in between. CDR3 residues: CASSQFGGSSTDTQYF. The CDR3 coding sequence is TGCGCCAGCAGCCAATTCGGGGGTTCTAGCACAGATACGCAGTATTTT.

Turning to this clone: An end of the junction differs from the germline gene, which may be a read error. The V and J genes are TRBV6-1 and TRBJ2-3; 8 bases map to TRBD2. The CDR3 runs 15 residues. The germline V gene has CDR1 MNHNS and CDR2 SASEGT. The CDR3 nucleotides read TGTGCCAGCAGTGAACCCCGGACTAGCAGAGATACGCAGTATTTT. This gives the protein CASSEPRTSRDTQYF.

The V and J genes are TRBV11-2 and TRBJ2-7, with D perhaps matching TRBD2 (5 bases). CDR1 is SGHAT and CDR2 is FQNNGV in the germline V gene. The length of the CDR3 is 13 residues. The V end lost 1 base, the J end lost 4 bases, and 8 bases lay between the germline ends. The CDR3, as DNA: TGTGCCAGCAGCTTAGGAGGGCAGTACGAGCAGTACTTC. Amino acids: CASSLGGQYEQYF.